The TCR beta chain under discussion was sequenced for a study of T cell repertoires in aging, cancer and after chemotherapy. J was trimmed by 5 bases and V by 4 bases; bases with no gene match: 2. CDR3 length equals 13 residues. Looked up from germline, CDR1 is SGHTA and CDR2 is FQGNSA. Overall study findings and caveats: In healthy donors, age-related TCR diversity loss mainly reflected lost richness.

TRB rearrangements spanning V, D and J were amplified using mixed TRB-A/B primers. From the multiplex PCR reads, TCRdb called clonotypes with MiXCR, one entry per CDR3 protein. The repertoire holds over 9,500 distinct CDR3 sequences, with around a third as singletons. TCR beta rearrangements were amplified from peripheral blood genomic DNA. Concerning this clonotype: Its antigen is not known.

Sample: blood. This receptor was taken from a human donor in good health. The chain carries TRBV7-2 and TRBJ1-5; 7 bases map to TRBD1. The CDR3 reads CASSYRGDQPQHF. CDR3 nucleotides: TGTGCCAGCAGCTACAGGGGAGATCAGCCCCAGCATTTT.